Reported below is one TCR beta chain. The data derive from a study of T cell changes during pregnancy in multiple sclerosis. The protocol was immunoSEQ multiplex PCR, while the TCRdb copy is restricted to in-frame clones and leaves out a portion. The data contain tens of thousands of clones, approximately 91% of them singletons. V gave up 4 bases and J gave up 0 bases; unmatched junction bases: 0. Germline assignment: CDR1 GTSNPN and CDR2 SVGIG (reference sequence). This CDR3 has 13 residues. The receptor's source is a female donor in good health, enrolled as a control in a pregnancy study. The V call is TRBV30, the J call TRBJ1-3; 7 bases are a match to TRBD1. Sequencing used CD4+ T cells from peripheral blood mononuclear cells, obtained in the second trimester of pregnancy. The CDR3 sequence is CAWTGGSGNTIYF. The CDR3 DNA reads as TGTGCCTGGACAGGGGGCTCTGGAAACACCATATATTTT.